These T cell receptor beta chains were read from a single sample in a study of T cell changes during pregnancy in multiple sclerosis. Sequencing was performed with immunoSEQ multiplex PCR; in TCRdb, only in-frame clones are kept and a portion is missing. The sample carries nearly 60,000 clones, about 90% recorded once. This specimen was CD4+ T cells from peripheral blood mononuclear cells, taken after pregnancy. These receptors were obtained from a female donor in good health, enrolled as a control in a pregnancy study. CDR3s include the opening cysteine and the closing phenylalanine or tryptophan. Fields, in order: clone size, V gene, D gene, J gene, CDR3 protein, CDR3 DNA. A D gene is named only where the DNA matches it firmly. Some rows mark clone size as missing; the rest say once, few, many or name a class of expanded clone.

>.|TRBV4-2|.|TRBJ2-5
CASSLNRGGETQYF
TGTGCCAGCAGCCTAAATAGAGGCGGAGAGACCCAGTACTTC
>.|TRBV7-2|.|TRBJ2-1
CASSPSSYNEQFF
TGTGCCAGCAGCCCGAGCTCCTACAATGAGCAGTTCTTC
>.|TRBV2|.|TRBJ1-2
CASSATDTNYGYTF
TGTGCCAGCAGTGCGACAGATACTAACTATGGCTACACCTTC
>.|TRBV5-1|TRBD1|TRBJ1-2
CASSPGQNYGYTF
TGCGCCAGCAGCCCGGGACAGAACTATGGCTACACCTTC
>.|TRBV13|.|TRBJ1-2
CASSFNGREANYGYTF
TGTGCCAGCAGCTTCAATGGCAGGGAAGCTAACTATGGCTACACCTTC
>.|TRBV6-1|.|TRBJ1-2
CASSEMGRGDYGYTF
TGTGCCAGCAGTGAAATGGGGAGGGGGGACTATGGCTACACCTTC
>once|TRBV25-1|.|TRBJ2-3
CASIPGVGPGDTQYF
TGTGCCAGCATACCGGGAGTGGGGCCGGGAGATACGCAGTATTTT
>.|TRBV7-8|.|TRBJ1-4
CASTPFLQGEKLFF
TGTGCCAGCACCCCTTTCCTTCAGGGGGAAAAACTGTTTTTT
>.|TRBV6-1|.|TRBJ1-1
CASSPVFSGIAEAFF
TGTGCCAGCAGCCCGGTTTTCTCGGGGATCGCTGAAGCTTTCTTT
>.|TRBV7-7|.|TRBJ2-2
CASSLGQGLDTGELFF
TGTGCCAGCAGCTTAGGGCAGGGGTTGGACACCGGGGAGCTGTTTTTT
>.|TRBV9|.|TRBJ2-5
CASQKSPHQETQYF
TGTGCCAGCCAGAAATCCCCCCACCAAGAGACCCAGTACTTC
>.|TRBV9|TRBD2|TRBJ2-1
CASSPGWRGGANEQFF
TGTGCCAGCAGCCCCGGTTGGCGGGGGGGCGCCAATGAGCAGTTCTTC
>.|TRBV7-2|.|TRBJ1-2
CASSLANSVGYGYTF
TGTGCCAGCAGCTTAGCGAATAGCGTGGGTTATGGCTACACCTTC
>.|TRBV18|.|TRBJ2-3
CASSPGQGTDTQYF
TGTGCCAGCTCACCTGGGCAGGGCACAGATACGCAGTATTTT
>once|TRBV10-3|.|TRBJ2-3
CAIMPPGEDTQYF
TGTGCCATCATGCCCCCAGGGGAGGATACGCAGTATTTT
>.|TRBV2|.|TRBJ1-1
CASSLDGIDTEAFF
TGTGCCAGCAGCCTGGACGGGATTGACACTGAAGCTTTCTTT
>few|TRBV30|.|TRBJ1-5
CAWSVQGPQHF
TGTGCCTGGAGTGTACAGGGGCCCCAGCATTTT
>.|TRBV4-1|TRBD1|TRBJ1-4
CASSQTERTGATNEKLFF
TGCGCCAGCAGCCAGACGGAACGGACAGGGGCAACTAATGAAAAACTGTTTTTT
>.|TRBV6-5|.|TRBJ2-3
CASSYLDRTDTQYF
TGTGCCAGCAGTTACCTTGATAGAACAGATACGCAGTATTTT
>.|TRBV5-4|.|TRBJ2-7
CASSHPDRPEQYF
TGTGCCAGCAGCCATCCAGACAGGCCGGAGCAGTACTTC
>once|TRBV18|.|TRBJ1-1
CASSPYTGFLNTEAFF
TGTGCCAGCTCACCTTATACAGGGTTTTTGAACACTGAAGCTTTCTTT
>.|TRBV4-3|TRBD2|TRBJ2-1
CASSPSERGGYNEQFF
TGCGCCAGCAGCCCGTCAGAGCGGGGGGGATACAATGAGCAGTTCTTC
>.|TRBV30|TRBD1|TRBJ1-6
CAWGQGTRLYNSPLHF
TGTGCCTGGGGACAGGGGACTCGTCTATATAATTCACCCCTCCACTTT
>.|TRBV6-6|.|TRBJ2-3
CASSYGEGVGTDTQYF
TGTGCCAGCAGTTACGGTGAGGGGGTCGGCACAGATACGCAGTATTTT
>.|TRBV6-1|.|TRBJ1-5
CASSAARTDQPQHF
TGTGCCAGCAGTGCGGCCAGGACTGATCAGCCCCAGCATTTT
>.|TRBV15|.|TRBJ2-5
CATSRDLGRGQYF
TGTGCCACCAGCAGAGATCTAGGACGGGGCCAGTACTTC
>.|TRBV29-1|TRBD2|TRBJ2-1
CSVTSGGAGEQFF
TGCAGCGTGACTAGCGGGGGGGCCGGTGAGCAGTTCTTC
>.|TRBV9|TRBD2|TRBJ2-5
CASSAASAGGTETQYF
TGTGCCAGCAGCGCAGCATCAGCGGGGGGGACGGAGACCCAGTACTTC
>.|TRBV19|.|TRBJ2-1
CASSIEGLVNEQFF
TGTGCCAGTAGTATAGAGGGACTGGTTAATGAGCAGTTCTTC
>.|TRBV12-5|.|TRBJ2-7
CASGLVQGEQYF
TGTGCTAGTGGTTTGGTACAGGGCGAGCAGTACTTC
>.|TRBV9|.|TRBJ1-5
CASSVGAGKQPQHF
TGTGCCAGCAGCGTAGGGGCAGGGAAGCAGCCCCAGCATTTT
>.|TRBV7-2|TRBD1|TRBJ1-6
CASSPRQGGGSPLHF
TGTGCCAGCAGCCCCCGACAGGGAGGTGGTTCACCCCTCCACTTT
>.|TRBV13|.|TRBJ2-7
CASSLGPPGAYEQYF
TGTGCCAGCAGCTTAGGCCCCCCAGGGGCCTACGAGCAGTACTTC
>once|TRBV11-2|.|TRBJ2-7
CASSLGPGYEQYF
TGTGCCAGCAGCTTAGGGCCAGGCTACGAGCAGTACTTC
>once|TRBV5-4|.|TRBJ1-2
CASSFGGMGGYTF
TGTGCCAGCAGCTTCGGGGGAATGGGCGGCTACACCTTC
>.|TRBV9|TRBD2|TRBJ2-5
CASSVGGTSGGQETQYF
TGTGCCAGCAGCGTAGGAGGGACTAGCGGGGGACAAGAGACCCAGTACTTC
>.|TRBV20-1|.|TRBJ2-1
CSAYYNEQFF
TGCAGTGCCTATTACAATGAGCAGTTCTTC
>.|TRBV7-2|.|TRBJ1-3
CASRQPPYSGNTIYF
TGTGCCAGCAGACAACCACCTTACTCTGGAAACACCATATATTTT
>.|TRBV4-3|.|TRBJ1-4
CASSHLRRGLSSEKLFF
TGCGCCAGCAGCCACTTAAGGAGAGGACTTTCGAGTGAAAAACTGTTTTTT
>.|TRBV4-1|.|TRBJ2-4
CASSHPTGKNIQYF
TGCGCCAGCAGCCACCCAACGGGCAAAAACATTCAGTACTTC
>.|TRBV7-2|.|TRBJ1-4
CASSLVGGNEKLFF
TGTGCCAGCAGCTTAGTGGGCGGGAATGAAAAACTGTTTTTT
>.|TRBV7-7|TRBD1|TRBJ2-2
CASRTGETGELFF
TGTGCTAGCAGGACAGGGGAGACCGGGGAGCTGTTTTTT
>.|TRBV27|TRBD1|TRBJ2-2
CATRDRVDTGELFF
TGTGCCACCCGGGACAGGGTTGACACCGGGGAGCTGTTTTTT
>.|TRBV5-6|TRBD2|TRBJ2-3
CASSTRTSGGTDTQYF
TGTGCCAGCAGCACCCGGACTAGCGGGGGCACAGATACGCAGTATTTT
>.|TRBV29-1|TRBD2|TRBJ2-2
CSAGGERLFF
TGCAGCGCGGGGGGGGAAAGGCTGTTTTTT
>.|TRBV7-2|TRBD2|TRBJ2-7
CASSWQPSGQRGNSYEQYF
TGTGCCAGCAGCTGGCAGCCCTCCGGTCAGCGGGGGAACTCCTACGAGCAGTACTTC
>.|TRBV27|.|TRBJ2-1
CASRQGWEYNEQFF
TGTGCCAGCAGACAGGGCTGGGAGTACAATGAGCAGTTCTTC
>once|TRBV9|.|TRBJ2-6
CASSVGTVDSGANVLTF
TGTGCCAGCAGCGTAGGGACTGTGGACTCTGGGGCCAACGTCCTGACTTTC
>.|TRBV30|.|TRBJ2-7
CAWSGTTTSYEQYF
TGTGCCTGGTCCGGGACAACAACCTCCTACGAGCAGTACTTC
>.|TRBV6-5|TRBD1|TRBJ2-1
CASSGDSNEQFF
TGTGCCAGCAGCGGGGACAGCAATGAGCAGTTCTTC
>.|TRBV18|TRBD2|TRBJ2-3
CASSPNGLAGSPFFSTDTQYF
TGTGCCAGCTCACCGAACGGACTAGCGGGGTCGCCTTTTTTTAGCACAGATACGCAGTATTTT